These 29 T cell receptor beta chains were all obtained from the same sample, sequenced in a study of blood T cell repertoires in COVID-19. Assay: immunoSEQ multiplex PCR; the TCRdb copy retains only in-frame clones and omits some. This sample has just under 85,000 clones, with around nine tenths found just once. Sequencing was performed on peripheral blood. Receptors originate from a man of 80 years or more with active or convalescent COVID-19.

The rearrangement joins TRBV7-3 to TRBJ2-1; TRBD1 is a possible D gene (5 bases). With 2 bases removed from V and 8 bases from J, the gap between germline ends came to 10 bases. The CDR3 is 13 residues long. Germline loops: CDR1 SGHTA, CDR2 FQGTGA. DNA for the CDR3: TGTGCCAGCAGCTTAGTGTTCAGGGATGAGCAGTTCTTC. Translation gives CASSLVFRDEQFF.

This clone was detected only once. The chain uses TRBV5-1 and TRBJ1-1, with a tentative D call TRBD1 (5 bases). Germline assignment: CDR1 SGHRS and CDR2 YFSETQ. The CDR3 has 13 residues. The V and J ends lost 1 base and 1 base respectively, with 5 bases between them. The CDR3 loop is CASSLTGNTEAFF. CDR3 coding DNA: TGCGCCAGCAGCTTGACAGGGAACACTGAAGCTTTCTTT.

The rearrangement joins TRBV11-3 to TRBJ2-3; D is unclear. Per germline, CDR1 SGHNT and CDR2 YENEEA. Trimming removed 5 bases from V and 4 bases from J, with 10 bases in between. This CDR3 spans 13 amino acids. CDR3 DNA sequence: TGTGCCAGCAGCCCCGATACTGCAGATACGCAGTATTTT. Its protein is CASSPDTADTQYF. The whole variable domain, filled in from reference TRBV11-3 and TRBJ2-3, reads EAGVVQSPRYKIIEKKQPVAFWCNPISGHNTLYWYLQNLGQGPELLIRYENEEAVDDSQLPKDRFSAERLKGVDSTLKIQPAELGDSAVYLCASSPDTADTQYFGPGTRLTVL.

The chain has TRBV7-2 and TRBJ2-7; 11 nucleotides line up with TRBD1. The trim removed 1 base at V and 7 bases at J, leaving 6 bases unmatched. CDR3 length: 15 amino acids. Germline V gene sequence: CDR1 SGHTA, CDR2 FQGNSA. CDR3 in amino acids: CASSLGGTGGQEQYV. The CDR3 bases are TGTGCCAGCAGCTTAGGAGGGACAGGGGGACAAGAGCAGTACGTC.

The DNA of the CDR3 is TGCGCCAGCAGCTTGAAGGTACAGGGCGCTGAAGCTTTCTTT. Its translation: CASSLKVQGAEAFF. The chain joins TRBV5-1 to TRBJ1-1; a weak D match, TRBD1 (6 bases). Germline V gene data show CDR1 as SGHRS and CDR2 as YFSETQ. This CDR3 is built from 14 residues. Trimming stripped 1 base from V and 6 bases from J, with 13 bases between.

The V gene is TRBV2, the J gene TRBJ1-6; tentatively, D is TRBD1 (5 bases). The germline V gene has CDR1 SNHLY and CDR2 FYNNEI. This CDR3 has 17 residues. The V gene lost 7 bases and the J gene lost 5 bases, with 21 bases spanning the gap. The CDR3 here is CASTIRAAGRDNSPLHF. CDR3 DNA: TGTGCCAGCACCATAAGGGCTGCAGGGAGGGATAATTCACCCCTCCACTTT.

The chain joins TRBV2 to TRBJ1-5, with 12 bases lining up with TRBD1. This CDR3 contains 15 residues. Germline assignment: CDR1 SNHLY and CDR2 FYNNEI. The V segment lost 6 bases and the J segment 6 bases; nucleotides outside the gene matches: 6. This CDR3 is CASSRDRGHFQPQHF. CDR3 nucleotide sequence: TGTGCCAGCAGCCGGGACAGGGGGCATTTTCAGCCCCAGCATTTT.

The chain carries TRBV6-1 and TRBJ2-5; 7 bases map to TRBD2. The CDR3 is 17 residues long. Germline V gives CDR1 MNHNS, CDR2 SASEGT. V gave up 1 base and J gave up 2 bases; unmatched junction bases: 10. Here the CDR3 reads CASSEVGRGDEQETQYF. In nucleotides, the CDR3 is TGTGCCAGCAGTGAAGTAGGCCGGGGGGATGAACAAGAGACCCAGTACTTC.

The table lists this clone with a count of one. V is TRBV5-1 and J is TRBJ2-1; possibly TRBD2 for D (7 bases). The CDR3 is 14 residues long. Per germline, CDR1 SGHRS and CDR2 YFSETQ. The V end lost 7 bases, the J end lost 5 bases, and 16 bases lay between the germline ends. The chain's CDR3 is CASATQGTNNEQFF. Here the CDR3 DNA reads TGCGCCAGCGCGACGCAGGGGACTAACAATGAGCAGTTCTTC.

The chain carries TRBV15 and TRBJ1-2; no reliable D call. The CDR3 consists of 17 residues. Trimming took off 0 bases at V and 3 bases at J, with 17 bases between the two ends. Germline V lookup: CDR1 LNHNV, CDR2 YYDKDF (reference sequence). CDR3: CATSRDRLPINYYGYTF. The CDR3 nucleotides read TGTGCCACCAGCAGAGACAGGCTACCGATAAACTACTATGGCTACACCTTC.

The V and J genes are TRBV29-1 and TRBJ2-2; the match to TRBD1 covers 10 bases. V dropped 6 bases and J dropped 3; count of bases not matched to a gene: 4. Looked up from germline, CDR1 is SQVTM and CDR2 is ANQGSEA. The CDR3 has 14 residues. CDR3 in DNA: TGCAGCGTAACCGGGACAGGGGACACCGGGGAGCTGTTTTTT. This translates into CSVTGTGDTGELFF.

CDR3 sequence reads: CASSVGPRVDQPQHF. The CDR3 nucleotides read TGTGCCAGCAGCGTAGGGCCGAGGGTGGATCAGCCCCAGCATTTT. This chain joins TRBV9 and TRBJ1-5; no clear D. V dropped 0 bases and J dropped 5 bases, with 12 bases sitting between them. The germline V gene has CDR1 SGDLS and CDR2 YYNGEE. CDR3 size: 15 residues.

This chain uses TRBV7-3 with TRBJ2-2; no firm D call. CDR1 and CDR2 (germline): SGHTA, FQGTGA. This CDR3 contains 14 residues. The V and J ends lost 4 bases and 3 bases respectively, with 9 bases between them. The CDR3 reads CASSSLSDTGELFF. The CDR3 coding sequence is TGTGCCAGCAGCTCCCTTTCAGACACCGGGGAGCTGTTTTTT.

V usage is TRBV6-1 and J usage is TRBJ1-1, with TRBD1 matching 7 bases. The germline gives CDR1 MNHNS, CDR2 SASEGT. The CDR3 is 15 amino acids. V was pared by 1 base and J by 3 bases, with 5 bases of the junction left unmatched. CDR3 amino acids: CASSEVGTEHTEAFF. As DNA, the CDR3 is TGTGCCAGCAGTGAAGTTGGGACAGAGCACACTGAAGCTTTCTTT.

The chain recombines TRBV6-6 with TRBJ1-5; no firm D call. The germline V and J ends were trimmed by 6 bases and 0 bases, with 15 bases remaining between them. Germline CDR1 MNHNY, CDR2 SVGAGI (reference sequence). CDR3 size: 16 residues. The CDR3 protein is CASSTERRLSNQPQHF. The CDR3 DNA sequence: TGTGCCAGCAGCACGGAGAGGAGACTTAGCAATCAGCCCCAGCATTTT.

The rearrangement joins TRBV29-1 to TRBJ1-2, with 7 bases fitting TRBD1. Germline V CDR1 and CDR2: SQVTM, ANQGSEA. The CDR3 sequence is 15 residues long. The trim removed 1 base at V and 6 bases at J, leaving 11 bases unmatched. CDR3 sequence reads: CSVEVHPGGTDGYTF. The CDR3 nucleotides read TGCAGCGTTGAAGTTCATCCAGGGGGGACAGATGGCTACACCTTC.

The rearrangement joins TRBV3-1 (or the pseudogene TRBV3-2) to TRBJ2-2; a possible D gene is TRBD2 (6 bases). Germline V gene sequence: CDR1 LGHDT, CDR2 YNNKEL (reference sequence). There are 16 residues in the CDR3. The V gene lost 0 bases and the J gene lost 1 base, with 9 bases spanning the gap. The CDR3 is CASSQDPSVNTGELFF. The CDR3 coding sequence is TGTGCCAGCAGCCAAGATCCTAGCGTGAACACCGGGGAGCTGTTTTTT.

V gene TRBV6-5 combines with J gene TRBJ2-3, with a weak D call TRBD2 (6 bases). Germline-derived CDR1 and CDR2 are MNHEY and SVGAGI. The CDR3 length is 13 residues. Trimming took off 6 bases at V and 1 base at J, with 8 bases between the two ends. CDR3: CASRSSGTDTQYF. CDR3 DNA: TGTGCCAGCAGGTCTAGCGGCACAGATACGCAGTATTTT.

This chain uses TRBV6-6 with TRBJ1-4; unclear D gene. Germline-derived CDR1 and CDR2 are MNHNY and SVGAGI (reference sequence). The CDR3 is made up of 15 amino acids. V lost 6 bases to trimming and J lost 0 bases, with 11 bases between them. This CDR3 reads CASRSTGATNEKLFF. CDR3 sequence (DNA): TGTGCCAGCAGGTCCACCGGGGCAACTAATGAAAAACTGTTTTTT.

The gene calls are TRBV5-1 and TRBJ2-3; 7 nucleotides match TRBD2. J was trimmed by 5 bases and V by 7 bases; bases with no gene match: 10. The CDR3 runs to 14 residues. From germline, CDR1 is SGHRS and CDR2 YFSETQ. The CDR3 bases are TGCGCCAGCGTAACCGGGACTACGGGAGATACGCAGTATTTT. Amino acids: CASVTGTTGDTQYF.

The chain uses TRBV5-8 and TRBJ1-2; 7 positions agree with TRBD1. J was trimmed by 6 bases and V by 2 bases; bases with no gene match: 1. The germline V gene encodes CDR1 SGHTS and CDR2 YDEGEE. The CDR3 has 12 amino acids. CDR3 residues: CASSFTGDGYTF. The CDR3, as DNA: TGTGCCAGCAGCTTTACAGGGGATGGCTACACCTTC.

The chain combines TRBV5-1 with TRBJ1-1, with D perhaps TRBD1 (6 bases). V was pared by 0 bases and J by 0 bases, with 15 bases between. Germline CDR1 SGHRS, CDR2 YFSETQ. This CDR3 has 17 amino acids. For the CDR3, the DNA is TGCGCCAGCAGCTTGGACTCCGGGACAAGGATGAACACTGAAGCTTTCTTT. Its protein is CASSLDSGTRMNTEAFF. Full variable domain (outside the CDR3, taken from reference TRBV5-1 and TRBJ1-1): KAGVTQTPRYLIKTRGQQVTLSCSPISGHRSVSWYQQTPGQGLQFLFEYFSETQRNKGNFPGRFSGRQFSNSRSEMNVSTLELGDSALYLCASSLDSGTRMNTEAFFGQGTRLTVV.

This chain uses TRBV10-3 with TRBJ1-6; D remains unclear. Trimming took off 4 bases at V and 5 bases at J, with 12 bases between the two ends. The germline CDR1 and CDR2 sequences are ENHRY and SYGVKD. CDR3 length equals 15 residues. The CDR3 coding sequence is TGTGCCATCAGTGCCGACGGGAGAGATAATTCACCCCTCCACTTT. The encoded protein is CAISADGRDNSPLHF.

The chain links TRBV6-5 to TRBJ1-2; the D gene is possibly TRBD1 (6 bases). This CDR3 contains 15 residues. V was shortened by 1 base and J by 7 bases, with 16 bases between the two germline ends. Looked up from germline, CDR1 is MNHEY and CDR2 is SVGAGI. For the CDR3, the DNA is TGTGCCAGCAGTTACTTGGACAGTCGGGTCTTTGGCTACACCTTC. It encodes CASSYLDSRVFGYTF.

This rearrangement joins TRBV27 to TRBJ1-2; D not resolved. V was pared by 7 bases and J by 8 bases, with 17 bases between. The CDR3 has 13 amino acids. Germline V gives CDR1 MNHEY, CDR2 SMNVEV (reference sequence). The CDR3 sequence is CASTPGVQWGYTF. In nucleotides, the CDR3 is TGTGCCAGCACCCCCGGGGTCCAGTGGGGCTACACCTTC.

This chain links TRBV30 with TRBJ1-2; 7 bases are a match to TRBD1. V trimming: 0 bases; J trimming: 6 bases; junction bases outside the gene matches: 7. This CDR3 has 14 residues. CDR1 GTSNPN and CDR2 SVGIG come from the germline V gene (reference sequence). In DNA form, the CDR3 reads TGTGCCTGGAGTGTACGGCAGGGGGACGATGGCTACACCTTC. It is translated as CAWSVRQGDDGYTF.

The rearrangement links TRBV24-1 to TRBJ2-4, with 8 nucleotides matching TRBD1. CDR3 length equals 16 residues. The junction had 5 bases not matched to a gene; V was cut back by 3 bases and J by 2 bases. Germline CDR1 and CDR2: KGHDR and SFDVKD. CDR3 residues: CATSDQGAGTKNIQYF. The CDR3 DNA reads TGTGCCACCAGTGATCAGGGGGCAGGGACCAAAAACATTCAGTACTTC.

V usage is TRBV7-9 and J usage is TRBJ2-1, with TRBD2 matching over 10 bases. There are 16 residues in the CDR3. The germline V gene has CDR1 SEHNR and CDR2 FQNEAQ (reference sequence). V shed 5 bases and J 8 bases; nucleotides not matched to a gene: 12. DNA of the CDR3: TGTGCCAGCAGCGAGATACTAGCGGGAATCAGCGATGAGCAGTTCTTC. This gives the protein CASSEILAGISDEQFF.

This chain uses TRBV7-8 with TRBJ1-6; D gene unclear. The CDR3 is 14 amino acids. Per the germline V gene, CDR1 is SGHVS and CDR2 is FQNEAQ. The V gene lost 1 base and the J gene lost 7 bases, with 8 bases spanning the gap. The CDR3 loop is CASSLERKNSPLHF. CDR3 nucleotides: TGTGCCAGCAGCTTAGAGCGGAAAAATTCACCCCTCCACTTT.